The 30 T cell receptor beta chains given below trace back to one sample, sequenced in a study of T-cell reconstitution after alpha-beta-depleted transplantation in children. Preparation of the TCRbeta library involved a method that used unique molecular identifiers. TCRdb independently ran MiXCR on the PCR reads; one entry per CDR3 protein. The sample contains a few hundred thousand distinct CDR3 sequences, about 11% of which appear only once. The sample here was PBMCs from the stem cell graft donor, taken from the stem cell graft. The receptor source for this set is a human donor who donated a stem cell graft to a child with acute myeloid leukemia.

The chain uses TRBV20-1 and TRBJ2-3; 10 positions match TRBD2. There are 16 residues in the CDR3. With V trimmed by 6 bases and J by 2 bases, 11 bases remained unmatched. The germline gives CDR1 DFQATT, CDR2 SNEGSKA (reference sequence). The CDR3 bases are TGCAGTGCAACTCTCCCCACTAGCGGGGCCACAGATACGCAGTATTTT. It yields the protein CSATLPTSGATDTQYF.

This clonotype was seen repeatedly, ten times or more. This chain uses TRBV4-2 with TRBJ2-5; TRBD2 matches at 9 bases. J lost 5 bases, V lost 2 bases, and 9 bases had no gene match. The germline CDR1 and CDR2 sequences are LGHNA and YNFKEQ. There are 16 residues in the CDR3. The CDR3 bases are TGTGCCAGCAGCCAAACACTAGCGGGTTTCGGGGAGACCCAGTACTTC. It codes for CASSQTLAGFGETQYF.

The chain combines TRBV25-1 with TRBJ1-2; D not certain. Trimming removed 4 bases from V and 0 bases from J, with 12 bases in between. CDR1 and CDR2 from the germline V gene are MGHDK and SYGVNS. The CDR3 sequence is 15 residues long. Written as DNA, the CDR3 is TGTGCCAGCAGTGTAGCGGGGTGGGCTAACTATGGCTACACCTTC. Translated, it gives CASSVAGWANYGYTF.

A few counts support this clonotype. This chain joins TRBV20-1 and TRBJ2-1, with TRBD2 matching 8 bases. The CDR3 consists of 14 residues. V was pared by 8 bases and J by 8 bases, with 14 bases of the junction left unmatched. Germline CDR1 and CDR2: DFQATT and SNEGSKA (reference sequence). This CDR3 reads CSIPKSGSNHEQFF. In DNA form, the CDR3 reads TGCAGTATCCCGAAGAGCGGGAGTAACCATGAGCAGTTCTTC.

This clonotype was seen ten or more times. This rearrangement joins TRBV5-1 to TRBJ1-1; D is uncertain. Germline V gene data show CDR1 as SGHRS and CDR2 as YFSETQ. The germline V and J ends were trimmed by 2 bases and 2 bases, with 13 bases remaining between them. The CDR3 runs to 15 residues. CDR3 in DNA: TGCGCCAGCAGCTTAACCCAAGGAGGAAACACTGAAGCTTTCTTT. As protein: CASSLTQGGNTEAFF.

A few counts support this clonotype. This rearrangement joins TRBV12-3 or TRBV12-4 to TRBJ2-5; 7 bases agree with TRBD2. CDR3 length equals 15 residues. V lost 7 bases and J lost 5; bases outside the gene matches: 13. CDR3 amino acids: CASTSTGGWGETQYF. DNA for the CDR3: TGTGCCAGCACCTCTACCGGGGGGTGGGGGGAGACCCAGTACTTC.

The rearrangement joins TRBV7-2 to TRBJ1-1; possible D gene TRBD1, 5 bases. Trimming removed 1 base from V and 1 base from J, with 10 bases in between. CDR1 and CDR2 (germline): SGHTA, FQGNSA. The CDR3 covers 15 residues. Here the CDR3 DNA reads TGTGCCAGCAGCTTAGAGGGGAGCAGGAACACTGAAGCTTTCTTT. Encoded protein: CASSLEGSRNTEAFF. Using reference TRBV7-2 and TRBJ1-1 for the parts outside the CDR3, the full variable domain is GAGVSQSPSNKVTEKGKDVELRCDPISGHTALYWYRQSLGQGLEFLIYFQGNSAPDKSGLPSDRFSAERTGGSVSTLTIQRTQQEDSAVYLCASSLEGSRNTEAFFGQGTRLTVV.

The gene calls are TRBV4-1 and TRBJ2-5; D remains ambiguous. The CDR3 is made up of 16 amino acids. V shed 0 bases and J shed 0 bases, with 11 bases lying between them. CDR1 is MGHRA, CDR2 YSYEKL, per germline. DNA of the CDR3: TGCGCCAGCAGCCAAGACATCAACAAGTACCAAGAGACCCAGTACTTC. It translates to CASSQDINKYQETQYF.

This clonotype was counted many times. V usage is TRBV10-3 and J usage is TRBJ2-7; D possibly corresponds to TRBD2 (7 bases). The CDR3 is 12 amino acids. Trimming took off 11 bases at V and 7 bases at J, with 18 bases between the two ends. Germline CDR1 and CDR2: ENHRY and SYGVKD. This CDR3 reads CAVQGSGGEQYV. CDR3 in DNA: TGTGCCGTACAGGGCTCGGGGGGTGAGCAGTACGTC.

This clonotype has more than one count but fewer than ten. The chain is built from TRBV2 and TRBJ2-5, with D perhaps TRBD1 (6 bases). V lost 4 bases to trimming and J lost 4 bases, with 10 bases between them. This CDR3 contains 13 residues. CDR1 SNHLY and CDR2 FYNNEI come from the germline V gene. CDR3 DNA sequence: TGTGCCAGCAGTGTTTACAGGGCAGAGACCCAGTACTTC. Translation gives CASSVYRAETQYF.

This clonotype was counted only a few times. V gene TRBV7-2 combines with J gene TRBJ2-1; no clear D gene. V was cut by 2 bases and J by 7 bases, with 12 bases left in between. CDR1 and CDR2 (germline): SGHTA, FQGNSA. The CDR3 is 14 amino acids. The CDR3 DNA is TGTGCCAGCAGCTTACGGGTCCTGAGGAATGAGCAGTTCTTC. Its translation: CASSLRVLRNEQFF.

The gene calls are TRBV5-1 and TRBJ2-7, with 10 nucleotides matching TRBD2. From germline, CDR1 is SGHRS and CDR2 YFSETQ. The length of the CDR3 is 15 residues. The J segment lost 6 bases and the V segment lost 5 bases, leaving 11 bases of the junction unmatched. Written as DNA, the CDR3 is TGCGCCAGCAGTTACTCAGCGGGAGGGTTCGCCGAGCAGTACTTC. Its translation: CASSYSAGGFAEQYF.

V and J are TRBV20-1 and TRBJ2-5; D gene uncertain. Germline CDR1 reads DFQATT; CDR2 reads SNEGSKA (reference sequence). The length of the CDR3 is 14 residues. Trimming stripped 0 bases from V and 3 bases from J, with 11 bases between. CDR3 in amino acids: CSARDWSPEETQYF. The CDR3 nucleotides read TGCAGTGCTAGAGACTGGTCGCCCGAAGAGACCCAGTACTTC.

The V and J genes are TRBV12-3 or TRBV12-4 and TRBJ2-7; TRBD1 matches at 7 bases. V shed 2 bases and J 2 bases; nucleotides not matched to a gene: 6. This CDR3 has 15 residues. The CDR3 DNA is TGTGCCAGCAGTTTATTGACAGGGAATACCTACGAGCAGTACTTC. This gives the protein CASSLLTGNTYEQYF.

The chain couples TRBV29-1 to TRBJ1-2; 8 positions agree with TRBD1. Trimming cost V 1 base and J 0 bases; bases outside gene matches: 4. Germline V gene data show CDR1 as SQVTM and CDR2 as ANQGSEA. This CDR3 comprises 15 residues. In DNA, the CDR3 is TGCAGCGTTGAAGCTCAGGGGGCCCCTAACTATGGCTACACCTTC. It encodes CSVEAQGAPNYGYTF.

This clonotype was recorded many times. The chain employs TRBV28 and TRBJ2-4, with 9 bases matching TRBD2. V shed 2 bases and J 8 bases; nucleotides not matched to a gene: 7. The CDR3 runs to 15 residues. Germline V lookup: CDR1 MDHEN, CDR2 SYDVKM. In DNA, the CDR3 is TGTGCCAGCAGTTTAGGAGCGGGAGGCTCTCACATTCAGTACTTC. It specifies CASSLGAGGSHIQYF.

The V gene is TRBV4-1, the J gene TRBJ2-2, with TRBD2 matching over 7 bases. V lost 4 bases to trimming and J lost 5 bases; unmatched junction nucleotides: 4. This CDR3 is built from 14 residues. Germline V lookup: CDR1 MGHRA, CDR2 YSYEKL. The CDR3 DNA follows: TGCGCCAGCAGCCGAGTCGGGGGGACCGGGGAGCTGTTTTTT. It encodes CASSRVGGTGELFF.

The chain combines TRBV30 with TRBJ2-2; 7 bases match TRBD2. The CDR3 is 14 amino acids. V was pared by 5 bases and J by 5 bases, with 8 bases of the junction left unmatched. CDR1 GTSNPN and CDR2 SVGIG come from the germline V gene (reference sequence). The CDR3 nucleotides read TGTGCCTGGGTGCGGGAGAGGTGGACCGGGGAGCTGTTTTTT. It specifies CAWVRERWTGELFF. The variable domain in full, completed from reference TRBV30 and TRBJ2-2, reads SQTIHQWPATLVQPVGSPLSLECTVEGTSNPNLYWYRQAAGRGLQLLFYSVGIGQISSEVPQNLSASRPQDRQFILSSKKLLLSDSGFYLCAWVRERWTGELFFGEGSRLTVL.

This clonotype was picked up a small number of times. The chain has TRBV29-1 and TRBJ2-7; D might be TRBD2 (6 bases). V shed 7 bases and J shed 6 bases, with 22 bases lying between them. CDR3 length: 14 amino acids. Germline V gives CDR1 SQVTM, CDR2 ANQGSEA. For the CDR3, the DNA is TGCAGCGCGATTTGGGGCGGCAGGGAGGTCGAGCAGTACTTC. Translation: CSAIWGGREVEQYF.

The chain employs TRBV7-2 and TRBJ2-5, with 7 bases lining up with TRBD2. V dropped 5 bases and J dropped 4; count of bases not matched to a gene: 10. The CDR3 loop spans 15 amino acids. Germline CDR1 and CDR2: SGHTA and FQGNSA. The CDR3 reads CASSITSDGGETQYF. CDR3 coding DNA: TGTGCCAGCAGCATCACTAGCGATGGGGGAGAGACCCAGTACTTC.

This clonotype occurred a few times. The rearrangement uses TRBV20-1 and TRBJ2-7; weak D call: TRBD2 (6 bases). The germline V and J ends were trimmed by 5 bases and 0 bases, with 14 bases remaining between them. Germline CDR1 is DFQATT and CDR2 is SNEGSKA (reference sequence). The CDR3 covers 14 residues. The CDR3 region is CSAEGTSSSYEQYF. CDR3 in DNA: TGCAGTGCTGAGGGGACTTCCAGCTCCTACGAGCAGTACTTC.

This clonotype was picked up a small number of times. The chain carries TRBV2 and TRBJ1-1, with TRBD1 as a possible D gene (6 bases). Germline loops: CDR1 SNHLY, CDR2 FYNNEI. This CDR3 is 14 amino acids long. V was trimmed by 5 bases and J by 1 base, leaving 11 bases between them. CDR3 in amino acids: CASSPGGQNTEAFF. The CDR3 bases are TGTGCCAGCAGTCCGGGGGGACAGAACACTGAAGCTTTCTTT.

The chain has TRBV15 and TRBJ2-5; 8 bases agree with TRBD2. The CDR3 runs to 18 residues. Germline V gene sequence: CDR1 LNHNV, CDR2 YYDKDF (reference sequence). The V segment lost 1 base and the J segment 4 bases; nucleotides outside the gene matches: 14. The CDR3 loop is CATSRVGGGPPLVETQYF. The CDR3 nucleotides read TGTGCCACCAGCAGAGTAGGCGGGGGGCCTCCCCTTGTAGAGACCCAGTACTTC.

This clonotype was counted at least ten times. As DNA, the CDR3 is TGCGCCAGCAGCTTGCCGACAGGCTCTGGGACAGATACGCAGTATTTT. Its translation: CASSLPTGSGTDTQYF. J is TRBJ2-3 and V is TRBV5-1; possibly TRBD1 for D (6 bases). Germline CDR1 and CDR2: SGHRS and YFSETQ. CDR3 length: 16 residues. V lost 1 base to trimming and J lost 3 bases, with 15 bases between them. Full variable domain (remainder filled in from reference TRBV5-1 and TRBJ2-3): KAGVTQTPRYLIKTRGQQVTLSCSPISGHRSVSWYQQTPGQGLQFLFEYFSETQRNKGNFPGRFSGRQFSNSRSEMNVSTLELGDSALYLCASSLPTGSGTDTQYFGPGTRLTVL.

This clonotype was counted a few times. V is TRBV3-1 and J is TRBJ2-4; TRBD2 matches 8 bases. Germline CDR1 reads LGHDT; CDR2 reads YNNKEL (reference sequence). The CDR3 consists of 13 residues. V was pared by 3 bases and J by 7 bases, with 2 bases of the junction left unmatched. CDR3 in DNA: TGTGCCAGCAGCCATGCGGGAGGCAACATTCAGTACTTC. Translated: CASSHAGGNIQYF.

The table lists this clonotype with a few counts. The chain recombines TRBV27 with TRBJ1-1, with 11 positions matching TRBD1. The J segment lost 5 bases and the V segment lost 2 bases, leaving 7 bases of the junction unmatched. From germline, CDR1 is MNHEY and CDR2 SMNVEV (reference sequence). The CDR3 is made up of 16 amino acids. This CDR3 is CASSLIGTGGETEAFF. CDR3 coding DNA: TGTGCCAGCAGTTTAATTGGGACAGGGGGAGAGACTGAAGCTTTCTTT.

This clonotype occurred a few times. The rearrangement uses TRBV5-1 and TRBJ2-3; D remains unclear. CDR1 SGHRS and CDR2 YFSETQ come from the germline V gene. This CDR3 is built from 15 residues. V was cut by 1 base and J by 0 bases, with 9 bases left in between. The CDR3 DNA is TGCGCCAGCAGCTTGCGTTCTCGAAGCACAGATACGCAGTATTTT. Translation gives CASSLRSRSTDTQYF.

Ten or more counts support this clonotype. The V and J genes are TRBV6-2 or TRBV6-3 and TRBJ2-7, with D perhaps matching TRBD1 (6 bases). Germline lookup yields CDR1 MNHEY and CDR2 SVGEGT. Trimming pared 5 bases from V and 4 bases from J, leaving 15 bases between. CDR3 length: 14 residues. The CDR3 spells CASSSGQSPYEQYF. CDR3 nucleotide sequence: TGTGCCAGCAGTAGCGGACAGTCTCCTTACGAGCAGTACTTC.

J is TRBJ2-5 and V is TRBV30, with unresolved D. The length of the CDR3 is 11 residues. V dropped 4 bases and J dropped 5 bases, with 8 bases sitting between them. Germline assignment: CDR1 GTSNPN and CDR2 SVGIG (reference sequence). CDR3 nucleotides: TGTGCCTGGACCCTCTCCGAGACCCAGTACTTC. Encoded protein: CAWTLSETQYF. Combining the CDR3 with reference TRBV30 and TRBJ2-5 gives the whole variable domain SQTIHQWPATLVQPVGSPLSLECTVEGTSNPNLYWYRQAAGRGLQLLFYSVGIGQISSEVPQNLSASRPQDRQFILSSKKLLLSDSGFYLCAWTLSETQYFGPGTRLLVL.

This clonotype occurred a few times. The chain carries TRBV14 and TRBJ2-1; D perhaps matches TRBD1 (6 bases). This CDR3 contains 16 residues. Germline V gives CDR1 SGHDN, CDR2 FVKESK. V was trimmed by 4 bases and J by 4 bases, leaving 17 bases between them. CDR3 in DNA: TGTGCCAGCAGCCCACAGACAGGAAACGGTTACAATGAGCAGTTCTTC. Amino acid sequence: CASSPQTGNGYNEQFF.